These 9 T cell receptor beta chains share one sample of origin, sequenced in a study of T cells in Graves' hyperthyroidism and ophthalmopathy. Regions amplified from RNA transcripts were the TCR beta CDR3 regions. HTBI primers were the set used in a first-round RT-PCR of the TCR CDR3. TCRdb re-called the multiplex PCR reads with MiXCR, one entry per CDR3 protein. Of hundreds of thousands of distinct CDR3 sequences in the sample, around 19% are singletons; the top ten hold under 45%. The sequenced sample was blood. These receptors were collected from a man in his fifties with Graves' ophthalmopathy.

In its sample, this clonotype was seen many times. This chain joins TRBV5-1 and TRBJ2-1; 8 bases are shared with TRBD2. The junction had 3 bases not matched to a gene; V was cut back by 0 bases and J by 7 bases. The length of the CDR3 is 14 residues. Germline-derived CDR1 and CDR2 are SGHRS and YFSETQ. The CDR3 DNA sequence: TGCGCCAGCAGCTTGGCTAGCGGGCTGAATGAGCAGTTCTTC. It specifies CASSLASGLNEQFF. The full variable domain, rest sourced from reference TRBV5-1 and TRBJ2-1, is KAGVTQTPRYLIKTRGQQVTLSCSPISGHRSVSWYQQTPGQGLQFLFEYFSETQRNKGNFPGRFSGRQFSNSRSEMNVSTLELGDSALYLCASSLASGLNEQFFGPGTRLTVL.

The CDR3 coding sequence is TGCAGCGTTGAAGATCTCGGCTTCGAGCAGTACTTC. Its translation: CSVEDLGFEQYF. The chain employs TRBV29-1 and TRBJ2-7, with D uncertain. Germline CDR1 SQVTM, CDR2 ANQGSEA. The V end was cut by 0 bases, the J end by 6 bases, with 9 bases between. CDR3 length: 12 residues.

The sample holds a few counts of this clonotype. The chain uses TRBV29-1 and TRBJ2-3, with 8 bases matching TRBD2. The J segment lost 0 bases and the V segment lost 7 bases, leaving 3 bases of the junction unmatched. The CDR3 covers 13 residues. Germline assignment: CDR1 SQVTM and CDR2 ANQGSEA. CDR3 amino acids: CSAGGGSTDTQYF. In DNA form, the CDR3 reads TGCAGCGCCGGGGGGGGGAGCACAGATACGCAGTATTTT.

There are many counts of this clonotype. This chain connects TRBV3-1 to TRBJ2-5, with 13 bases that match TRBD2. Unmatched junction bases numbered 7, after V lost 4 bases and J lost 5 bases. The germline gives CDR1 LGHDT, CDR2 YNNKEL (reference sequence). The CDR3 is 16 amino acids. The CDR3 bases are TGTGCCAGCAGCCCCGAGGGACTAGCGGGATGGGAGACCCAGTACTTC. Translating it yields CASSPEGLAGWETQYF.

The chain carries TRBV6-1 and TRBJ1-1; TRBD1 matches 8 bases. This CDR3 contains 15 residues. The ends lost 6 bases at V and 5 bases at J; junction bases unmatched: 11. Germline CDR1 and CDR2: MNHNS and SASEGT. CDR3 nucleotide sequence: TGTGCCAGCAGATCCGCCACAGGGGGAGGGACTGAAGCTTTCTTT. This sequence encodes CASRSATGGGTEAFF.

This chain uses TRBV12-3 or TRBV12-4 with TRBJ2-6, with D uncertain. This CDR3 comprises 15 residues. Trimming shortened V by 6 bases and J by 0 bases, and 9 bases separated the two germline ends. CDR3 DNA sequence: TGTGCCAGCAGCTCCGACATCTCTGGGGCCAACGTCCTGACTTTC. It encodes CASSSDISGANVLTF.

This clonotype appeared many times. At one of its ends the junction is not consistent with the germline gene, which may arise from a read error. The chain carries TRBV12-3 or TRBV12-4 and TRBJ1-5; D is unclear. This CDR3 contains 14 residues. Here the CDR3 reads CASSLVGSNQPQHF. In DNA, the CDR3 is TGTGCCAGCAGCTTAGTCGGTAGCAATCAGCCCCAGCATTTT.

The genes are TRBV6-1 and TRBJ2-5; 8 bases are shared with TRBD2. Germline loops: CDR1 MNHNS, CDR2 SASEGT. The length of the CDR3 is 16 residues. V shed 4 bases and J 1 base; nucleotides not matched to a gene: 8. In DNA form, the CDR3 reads TGTGCCAGCAGTGTCTCGGGCAGCGGGAGCCAAGAGACCCAGTACTTC. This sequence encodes CASSVSGSGSQETQYF.

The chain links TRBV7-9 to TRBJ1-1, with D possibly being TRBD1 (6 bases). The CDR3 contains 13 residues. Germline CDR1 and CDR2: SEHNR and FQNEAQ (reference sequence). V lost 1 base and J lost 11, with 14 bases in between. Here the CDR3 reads CASSLVPGATAFF. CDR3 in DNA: TGTGCCAGCAGCTTAGTTCCGGGGGCGACGGCTTTCTTT.